This is a list of T cell receptor beta chains from one sample in a study of blood T cell repertoires in COVID-19. Only in-frame clones appear in the TCRdb table, and some are missing; sequencing was by immunoSEQ multiplex PCR. The sample yields 90,000 to 140,000 clones, roughly 80% seen once. The sequenced sample consisted of peripheral blood. These receptors were obtained from a woman aged 70 to 79 with acute or convalescent COVID-19. The CDR3 runs from the conserved cysteine through the conserved F or W. The D gene is left open where the match is weak. A row's size may be missing; if present it is once, few, many or a size class.

length: 14
D: .
J: TRBJ1-1
size: .
V: TRBV21-1
CDR3: CASSGARTALGAFF
DNA: TGTGCCAGCAGCGGCGCCCGGACAGCCCTGGGGGCTTTCTTT

length: 14
D: .
J: TRBJ1-3
size: .
V: TRBV10-3
CDR3: CAISTQGPGNTIYF
DNA: TGTGCCATCAGTACTCAGGGTCCTGGAAACACCATATATTTT

length: 13
D: .
J: TRBJ1-2
size: .
V: TRBV12-3/TRBV12-4
CDR3: CASLGGASYGYTF
DNA: TGTGCCAGCTTGGGGGGGGCCTCCTATGGCTACACCTTC

length: 15
D: TRBD2
J: TRBJ2-3
size: .
V: TRBV7-6
CDR3: CASSSGLASWDTQYF
DNA: TGTGCCAGCAGTTCGGGACTAGCCTCCTGGGATACGCAGTATTTT

length: 14
D: .
J: TRBJ2-4
size: .
V: TRBV5-5
CDR3: CASSSRGQGNIQYF
DNA: TGTGCCAGCAGCTCCCGCGGGCAGGGGAACATTCAGTACTTC

length: 17
D: .
J: TRBJ1-2
size: .
V: TRBV19
CDR3: CASSIRAGGRFTSGYTF
DNA: TGTGCCAGTAGTATACGGGCCGGGGGTCGCTTTACCTCTGGCTACACCTTC

length: 15
D: TRBD1
J: TRBJ2-2
size: once
V: TRBV7-9
CDR3: CASSFDRVGAGELFF
DNA: TGTGCCAGCAGCTTCGACAGGGTTGGCGCCGGGGAGCTGTTTTTT

length: 15
D: .
J: TRBJ1-1
size: .
V: TRBV19
CDR3: CASSIVQGYGTEAFF
DNA: TGTGCCAGTAGTATAGTTCAGGGGTATGGCACTGAAGCTTTCTTT

length: 13
D: .
J: TRBJ2-3
size: .
V: TRBV27
CDR3: CASRSGGTVEQYF
DNA: TGTGCCAGCAGATCAGGCGGGACAGTGGAGCAGTATTTT

length: 20
D: .
J: TRBJ2-2
size: .
V: TRBV19
CDR3: CASSIGRLGRQGGRAGELFF
DNA: TGTGCCAGTAGTATAGGCCGCCTAGGTAGGCAGGGCGGTAGGGCCGGGGAGCTGTTTTTT

length: 13
D: TRBD1
J: TRBJ1-1
size: .
V: TRBV27
CDR3: CASSTGASTEAFF
DNA: TGTGCCAGCAGCACAGGGGCTAGCACTGAAGCTTTCTTT

length: 14
D: TRBD2
J: TRBJ2-1
size: .
V: TRBV28
CDR3: CASSQSGLDDEQFF
DNA: TGTGCCAGCAGTCAATCGGGACTAGATGATGAGCAGTTCTTC

length: 16
D: TRBD2
J: TRBJ2-1
size: .
V: TRBV5-1
CDR3: CASRWGGGSTYNEQFF
DNA: TGCGCCAGCAGGTGGGGTGGCGGGAGTACTTACAATGAGCAGTTCTTC

length: 15
D: .
J: TRBJ2-7
size: .
V: TRBV19
CDR3: CASSISSTGAYEQYF
DNA: TGTGCCAGTAGTATCTCGTCCACGGGGGCCTACGAGCAGTACTTC

length: 17
D: TRBD1
J: TRBJ1-2
size: few
V: TRBV6-2/TRBV6-3
CDR3: CASSYGTGRRANYGYTF
DNA: TGTGCCAGCAGTTACGGGACAGGGCGCCGAGCTAACTATGGCTACACCTTC

length: 16
D: TRBD1
J: TRBJ2-7
size: .
V: TRBV5-1
CDR3: CASSFIATGGLYEQYF
DNA: TGCGCCAGCAGCTTCATTGCAACAGGGGGTCTTTACGAGCAGTACTTC

length: 13
D: TRBD1
J: TRBJ1-1
size: .
V: TRBV27
CDR3: CASSDRADTEAFF
DNA: TGTGCCAGCTCGGACAGGGCGGACACTGAAGCTTTCTTT